This T cell receptor (beta chain) was sequenced for a study of blood T cell repertoires in COVID-19. Turning to the study itself: PBMCs, B-cell-depleted T cells, or T cells were the source of the cDNA or gDNA that made up the material.

Data came from immunoSEQ multiplex PCR; TCRdb stores just in-frame clones and leaves some out. The sample lists about 70,000 clones, about 70% occurring once. In germline, CDR1 is SGHTA, CDR2 FQGNSA. There are 13 residues in the CDR3. V was clipped by 4 bases and J by 6 bases; unmatched bases: 4. What was sequenced was peripheral blood. The chain couples TRBV7-2 to TRBJ2-3, with 7 bases that match TRBD2. This sequence originates from an elderly woman with active or convalescent COVID-19. Here the CDR3 DNA reads TGTGCCAGCAGCTCCGGGGGGAGGGATACGCAGTATTTT. As protein: CASSSGGRDTQYF.